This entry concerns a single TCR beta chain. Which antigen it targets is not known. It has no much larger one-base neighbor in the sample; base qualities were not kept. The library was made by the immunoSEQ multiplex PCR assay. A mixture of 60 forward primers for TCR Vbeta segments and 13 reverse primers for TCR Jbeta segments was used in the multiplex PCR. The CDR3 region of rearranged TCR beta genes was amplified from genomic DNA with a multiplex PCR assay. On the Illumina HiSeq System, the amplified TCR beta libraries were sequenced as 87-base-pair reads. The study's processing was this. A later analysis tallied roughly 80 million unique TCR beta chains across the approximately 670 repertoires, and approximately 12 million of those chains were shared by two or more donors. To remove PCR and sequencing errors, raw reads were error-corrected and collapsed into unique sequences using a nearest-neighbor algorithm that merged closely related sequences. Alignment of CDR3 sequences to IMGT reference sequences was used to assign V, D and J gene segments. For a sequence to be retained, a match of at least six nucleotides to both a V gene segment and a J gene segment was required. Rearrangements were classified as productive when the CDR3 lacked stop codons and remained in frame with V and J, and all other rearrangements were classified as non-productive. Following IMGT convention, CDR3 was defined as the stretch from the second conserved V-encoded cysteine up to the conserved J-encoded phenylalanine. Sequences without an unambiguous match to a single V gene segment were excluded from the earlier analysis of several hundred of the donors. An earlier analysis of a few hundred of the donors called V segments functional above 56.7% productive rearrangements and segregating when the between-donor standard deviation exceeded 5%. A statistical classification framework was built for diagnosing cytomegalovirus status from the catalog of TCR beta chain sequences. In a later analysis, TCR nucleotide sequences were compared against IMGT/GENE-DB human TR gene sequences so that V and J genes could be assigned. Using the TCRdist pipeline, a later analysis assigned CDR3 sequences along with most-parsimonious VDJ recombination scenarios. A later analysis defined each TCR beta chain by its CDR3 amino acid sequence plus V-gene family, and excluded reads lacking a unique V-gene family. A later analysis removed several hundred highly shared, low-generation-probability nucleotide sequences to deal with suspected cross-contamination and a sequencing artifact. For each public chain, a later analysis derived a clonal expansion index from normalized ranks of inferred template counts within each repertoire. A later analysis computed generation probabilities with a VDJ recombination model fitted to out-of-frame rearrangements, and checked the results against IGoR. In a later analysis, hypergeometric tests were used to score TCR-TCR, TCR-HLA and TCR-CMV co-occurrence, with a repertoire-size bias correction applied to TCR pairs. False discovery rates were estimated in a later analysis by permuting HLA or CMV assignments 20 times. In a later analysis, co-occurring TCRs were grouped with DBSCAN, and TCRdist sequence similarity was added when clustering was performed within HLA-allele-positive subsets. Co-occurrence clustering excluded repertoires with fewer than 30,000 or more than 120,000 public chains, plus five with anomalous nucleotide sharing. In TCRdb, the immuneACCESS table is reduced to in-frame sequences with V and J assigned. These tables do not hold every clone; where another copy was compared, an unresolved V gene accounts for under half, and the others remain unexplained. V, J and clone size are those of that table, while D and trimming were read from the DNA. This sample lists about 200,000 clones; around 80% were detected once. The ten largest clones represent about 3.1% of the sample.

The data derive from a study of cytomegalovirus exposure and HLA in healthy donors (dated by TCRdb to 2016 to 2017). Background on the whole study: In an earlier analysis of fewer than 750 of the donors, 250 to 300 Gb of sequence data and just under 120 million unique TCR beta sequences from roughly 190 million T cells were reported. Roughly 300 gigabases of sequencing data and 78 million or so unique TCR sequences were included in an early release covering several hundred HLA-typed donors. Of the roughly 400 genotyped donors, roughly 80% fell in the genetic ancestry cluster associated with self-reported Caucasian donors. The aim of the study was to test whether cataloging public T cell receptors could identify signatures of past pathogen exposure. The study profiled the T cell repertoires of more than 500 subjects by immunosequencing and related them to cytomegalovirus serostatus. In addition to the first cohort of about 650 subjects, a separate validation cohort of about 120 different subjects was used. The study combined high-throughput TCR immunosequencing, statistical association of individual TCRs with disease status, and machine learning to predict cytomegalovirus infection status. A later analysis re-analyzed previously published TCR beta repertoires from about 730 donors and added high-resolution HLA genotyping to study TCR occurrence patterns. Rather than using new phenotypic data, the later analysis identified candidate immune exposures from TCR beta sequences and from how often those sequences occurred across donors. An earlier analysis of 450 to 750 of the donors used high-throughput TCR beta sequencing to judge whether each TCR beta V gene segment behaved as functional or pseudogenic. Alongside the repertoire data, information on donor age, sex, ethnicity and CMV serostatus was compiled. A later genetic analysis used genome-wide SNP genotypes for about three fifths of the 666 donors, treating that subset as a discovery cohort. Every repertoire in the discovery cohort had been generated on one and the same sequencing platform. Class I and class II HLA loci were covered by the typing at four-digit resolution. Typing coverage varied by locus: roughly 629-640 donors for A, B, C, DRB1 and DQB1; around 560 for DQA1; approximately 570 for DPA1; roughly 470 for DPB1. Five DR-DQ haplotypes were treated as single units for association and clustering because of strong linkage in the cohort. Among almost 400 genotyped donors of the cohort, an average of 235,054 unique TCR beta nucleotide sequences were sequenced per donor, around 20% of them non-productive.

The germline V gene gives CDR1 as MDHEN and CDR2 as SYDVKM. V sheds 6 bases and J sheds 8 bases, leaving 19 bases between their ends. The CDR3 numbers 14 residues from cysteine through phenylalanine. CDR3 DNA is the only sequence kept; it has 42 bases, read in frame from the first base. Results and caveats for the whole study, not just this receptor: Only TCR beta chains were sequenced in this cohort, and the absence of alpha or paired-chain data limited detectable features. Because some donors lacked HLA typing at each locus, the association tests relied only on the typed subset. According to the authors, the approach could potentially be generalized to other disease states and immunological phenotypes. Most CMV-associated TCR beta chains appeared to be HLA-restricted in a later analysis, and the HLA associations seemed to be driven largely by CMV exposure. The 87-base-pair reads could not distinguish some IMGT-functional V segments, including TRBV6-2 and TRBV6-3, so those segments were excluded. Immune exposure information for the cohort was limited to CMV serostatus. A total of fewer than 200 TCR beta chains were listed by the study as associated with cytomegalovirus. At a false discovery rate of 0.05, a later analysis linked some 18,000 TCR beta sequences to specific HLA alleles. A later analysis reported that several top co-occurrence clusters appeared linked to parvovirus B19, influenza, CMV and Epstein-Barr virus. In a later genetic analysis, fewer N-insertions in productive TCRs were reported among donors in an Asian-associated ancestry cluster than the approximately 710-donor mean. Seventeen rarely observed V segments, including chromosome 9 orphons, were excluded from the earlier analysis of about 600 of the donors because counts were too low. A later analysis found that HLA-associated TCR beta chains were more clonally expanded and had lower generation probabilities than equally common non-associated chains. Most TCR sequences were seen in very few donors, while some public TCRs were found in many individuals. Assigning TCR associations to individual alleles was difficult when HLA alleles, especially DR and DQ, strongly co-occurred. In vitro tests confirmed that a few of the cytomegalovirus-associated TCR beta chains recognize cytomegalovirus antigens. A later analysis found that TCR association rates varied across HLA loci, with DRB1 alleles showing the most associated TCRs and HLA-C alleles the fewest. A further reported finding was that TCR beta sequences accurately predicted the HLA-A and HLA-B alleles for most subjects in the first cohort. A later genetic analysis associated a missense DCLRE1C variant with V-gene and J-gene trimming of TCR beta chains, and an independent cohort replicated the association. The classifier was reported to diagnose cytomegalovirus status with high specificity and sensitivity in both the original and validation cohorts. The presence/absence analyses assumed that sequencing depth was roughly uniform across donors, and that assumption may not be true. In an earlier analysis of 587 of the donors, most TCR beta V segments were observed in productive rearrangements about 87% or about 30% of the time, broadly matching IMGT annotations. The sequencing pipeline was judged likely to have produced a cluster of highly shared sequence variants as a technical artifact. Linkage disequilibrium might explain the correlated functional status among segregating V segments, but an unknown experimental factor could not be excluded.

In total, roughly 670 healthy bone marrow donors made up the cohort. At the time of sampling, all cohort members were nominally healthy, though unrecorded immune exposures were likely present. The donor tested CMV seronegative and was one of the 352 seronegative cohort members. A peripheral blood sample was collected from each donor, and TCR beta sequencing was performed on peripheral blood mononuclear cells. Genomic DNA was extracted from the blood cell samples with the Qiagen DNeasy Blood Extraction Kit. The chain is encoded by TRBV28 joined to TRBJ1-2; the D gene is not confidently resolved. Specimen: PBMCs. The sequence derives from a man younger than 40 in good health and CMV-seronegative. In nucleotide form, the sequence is TGTGCCAGCAGGGTCCTTGGAGCAATTCGGGGCTACACCTTC. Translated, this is CASRVLGAIRGYTF.